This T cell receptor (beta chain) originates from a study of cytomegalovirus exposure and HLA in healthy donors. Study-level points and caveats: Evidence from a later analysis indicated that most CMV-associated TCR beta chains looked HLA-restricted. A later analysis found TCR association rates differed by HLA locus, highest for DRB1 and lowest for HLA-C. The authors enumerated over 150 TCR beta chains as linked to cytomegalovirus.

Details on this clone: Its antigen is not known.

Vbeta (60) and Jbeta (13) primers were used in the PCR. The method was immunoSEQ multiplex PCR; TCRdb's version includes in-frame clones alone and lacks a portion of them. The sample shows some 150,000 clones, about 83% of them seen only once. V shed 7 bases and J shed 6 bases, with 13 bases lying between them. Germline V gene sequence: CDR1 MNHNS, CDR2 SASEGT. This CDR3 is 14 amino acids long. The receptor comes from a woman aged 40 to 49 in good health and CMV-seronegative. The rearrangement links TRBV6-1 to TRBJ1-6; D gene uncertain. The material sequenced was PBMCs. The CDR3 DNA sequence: TGTGCCAGCACTTATCGGGAGAGTAATTCACCCCTCCACTTT. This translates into CASTYRESNSPLHF.